These 25 T cell receptor beta chains were sequenced from one sample in a study of PD-L1 blockade in urothelial cancer (dated 2017 in TCRdb). The method was the immunoSEQ multiplex PCR assay. The table was pulled from immuneACCESS by TCRdb, which kept in-frame rearrangements only. Such tables lose some clones; where checked, under half of the loss comes from unresolved V genes, and the rest has no known cause. The table for this sample lists roughly 100,000 clones; roughly 90% of them were counted only once. 0.85% to 1% of the sample is in the top ten clones. Per the publication, the time point label means: pretreatment peripheral blood. The material sequenced was PBMCs, taken around atezolizumab (anti-PD-L1) treatment. The source of these receptors is an elderly woman with urothelial cancer.

The chain joins TRBV27 to TRBJ2-1; weak D call: TRBD2 (6 bases). Germline CDR1 MNHEY, CDR2 SMNVEV (reference sequence). The CDR3 sequence is 15 residues long. V lost 3 bases to trimming and J lost 0 bases, with 9 bases between them. The CDR3 protein is CASSFASDSYNEQFF. CDR3 DNA: TGTGCCAGCAGTTTCGCTAGCGACTCCTACAATGAGCAGTTCTTC.

This clone was detected only once. CDR3 in DNA: TGTGCCACAGAACACCTTGAAGCTTTCTTT. Its translation: CATEHLEAFF. V gene TRBV28 combines with J gene TRBJ1-1; D remains ambiguous. Trimming pared 10 bases from V and 7 bases from J, leaving 10 bases between. Germline values: CDR1 MDHEN, CDR2 SYDVKM. This CDR3 region has 10 residues.

This chain connects TRBV5-1 to TRBJ1-1; no clear D gene. The CDR3 totals 17 residues. Germline lookup yields CDR1 SGHRS and CDR2 YFSETQ. With 4 bases removed from V and 1 base from J, the gap between germline ends came to 20 bases. The CDR3 coding sequence is TGCGCCAGCAGCCCGGAGGGCCGCCCCCGGGCGAACACTGAAGCTTTCTTT. This gives the protein CASSPEGRPRANTEAFF. Combining the CDR3 with reference TRBV5-1 and TRBJ1-1 gives the whole variable domain KAGVTQTPRYLIKTRGQQVTLSCSPISGHRSVSWYQQTPGQGLQFLFEYFSETQRNKGNFPGRFSGRQFSNSRSEMNVSTLELGDSALYLCASSPEGRPRANTEAFFGQGTRLTVV.

The rearrangement joins TRBV6-1 to TRBJ2-5, with D perhaps matching TRBD2 (5 bases). The CDR3 sequence is 13 residues long. Trimming stripped 3 bases from V and 1 base from J, with 6 bases between. Germline V gene data show CDR1 as MNHNS and CDR2 as SASEGT. CDR3 bases: TGTGCCAGCAGTGACGGACTCCAAGAGACCCAGTACTTC. Translating gives CASSDGLQETQYF.

This chain uses TRBV29-1 with TRBJ1-1; weak D call: TRBD1 (5 bases). Germline V gene lookup returns CDR1 SQVTM and CDR2 ANQGSEA. Trimming pared 6 bases from V and 4 bases from J, leaving 15 bases between. This CDR3 contains 13 residues. The CDR3 DNA sequence: TGCAGCGTCCGCTACGGGGGAGGCACTGAAGCTTTCTTT. The encoded protein is CSVRYGGGTEAFF.

The CDR3 sequence is CSVSGTGMTEAFF. The CDR3 bases are TGCAGCGTGTCCGGGACAGGGATGACTGAAGCTTTCTTT. V usage is TRBV29-1 and J usage is TRBJ1-1; the match to TRBD1 covers 9 bases. The J segment lost 5 bases and the V segment lost 6 bases, leaving 7 bases of the junction unmatched. The germline gives CDR1 SQVTM, CDR2 ANQGSEA. This CDR3 region has 13 residues.

The chain employs TRBV7-2 and TRBJ2-7; TRBD2 agrees at 12 bases. CDR1 is SGHTA and CDR2 is FQGNSA in the germline V gene. There are 15 residues in the CDR3. V was pared by 5 bases and J by 0 bases, with 2 bases of the junction left unmatched. Here the CDR3 reads CASSQTSGSSYEQYF. The CDR3 nucleotides read TGTGCCAGCAGCCAGACTAGCGGGAGCTCCTACGAGCAGTACTTC.

The sample holds a few counts of this clone. The J gene is TRBJ1-1, the V gene TRBV30; D might be TRBD1 (5 bases). Per the germline V gene, CDR1 is GTSNPN and CDR2 is SVGIG (reference sequence). The V end lost 3 bases, the J end lost 8 bases, and 16 bases lay between the germline ends. This CDR3 comprises 13 residues. The CDR3 region is CAWSASGFGEAFF. The DNA of the CDR3 is TGTGCCTGGAGCGCGTCAGGGTTCGGCGAAGCTTTCTTT.

The gene calls are TRBV27 and TRBJ2-1, with 8 bases identical to TRBD1. V gave up 6 bases and J gave up 0 bases; unmatched junction bases: 1. The CDR3 has 14 amino acids. CDR1 is MNHEY and CDR2 is SMNVEV in the germline V gene (reference sequence). Here the CDR3 DNA reads TGTGCCAGCAGAGGACAGGGCTCCTACAATGAGCAGTTCTTC. Residues: CASRGQGSYNEQFF.

This chain links TRBV6-5 with TRBJ1-2, with 9 bases aligning to TRBD1. V lost 5 bases, J lost 3 bases, and 4 bases stayed unmatched. The CDR3 spans 14 residues. Germline CDR1 reads MNHEY; CDR2 reads SVGAGI. The CDR3 coding sequence is TGTGCCAGCAGTCGGACAGGGGCCCACTATGGCTACACCTTC. Translating it yields CASSRTGAHYGYTF.

This sequence joins TRBV20-1 and TRBJ1-1; no firm D call. CDR3 length: 10 residues. Trimming took 6 bases from V and 6 from J, leaving 8 bases between them. Looked up from germline, CDR1 is DFQATT and CDR2 is SNEGSKA (reference sequence). DNA of the CDR3: TGCAGTGCCGTGAGGGCTGAAGCTTTCTTT. It encodes CSAVRAEAFF.

This clone has just one count. Its ends do not fully match the called genes, so a read error is possible. J is TRBJ2-7 and V is TRBV27, with D perhaps matching TRBD1 (6 bases). Germline CDR1 and CDR2: MNHEY and SMNVEV (reference sequence). The CDR3 has 14 amino acids. DNA for the CDR3: TGTGCCAGTGCCCCGACAGGAGTTTTCTACGGGCAGTACTTC. It yields the protein CASAPTGVFYGQYF.

This chain links TRBV27 with TRBJ1-2, with 9 bases matching TRBD1. V was clipped by 2 bases and J by 6 bases; unmatched bases: 7. CDR3 length: 15 residues. Germline CDR1 MNHEY, CDR2 SMNVEV (reference sequence). The CDR3 bases are TGTGCCAGCAGTTTAGGGACAGGGTTGAACGATGGCTACACCTTC. Translated, it gives CASSLGTGLNDGYTF.

V usage is TRBV28 and J usage is TRBJ1-3, with 7 bases identical to TRBD1. This CDR3 contains 14 residues. Germline loops: CDR1 MDHEN, CDR2 SYDVKM. Trimming cost V 4 bases and J 4 bases; bases outside gene matches: 4. The CDR3 here is CASSYTGDGNTIYF. In nucleotides, the CDR3 is TGTGCCAGCAGTTACACAGGGGACGGAAACACCATATATTTT.

The gene calls are TRBV28 and TRBJ2-7; 7 bases map to TRBD1. CDR1 is MDHEN and CDR2 is SYDVKM in the germline V gene. Losses at the gene ends were 5 bases for V and 0 bases for J; bases not matched to a gene: 13. The CDR3 covers 17 residues. For the CDR3, the DNA is TGTGCCAGCAGTCCTTCATTCGGACAGGAGCACTCCTACGAGCAGTACTTC. The encoded protein is CASSPSFGQEHSYEQYF.

The chain is built from TRBV29-1 and TRBJ2-3; TRBD2 matches at 11 bases. The V segment lost 4 bases and the J segment 2 bases; nucleotides outside the gene matches: 8. Germline loops: CDR1 SQVTM, CDR2 ANQGSEA. CDR3 length: 16 amino acids. CDR3 loop: CSVGGSGRVNTDTQYF. For the CDR3, the DNA is TGCAGCGTTGGAGGTAGCGGGAGGGTCAACACAGATACGCAGTATTTT.

The rearrangement uses TRBV5-1 and TRBJ2-3; 8 nucleotides agree with TRBD2. The CDR3 has 17 residues. Germline loops: CDR1 SGHRS, CDR2 YFSETQ. After removal of 1 base from V and 0 bases from J, the junction contained 7 bases not matched to a gene. The DNA for the CDR3 is TGCGCCAGCAGCTTGAGCGGGAGATACCCTAGCACAGATACGCAGTATTTT. Translating gives CASSLSGRYPSTDTQYF.

The rearrangement joins TRBV5-4 to TRBJ2-1; the match to TRBD2 covers 10 bases. The germline gives CDR1 SGHNT, CDR2 YYREEE (reference sequence). There are 17 residues in the CDR3. Germline trimming cut 3 bases from V and 0 bases from J; bases unmatched to any gene: 6. CDR3 amino acids: CASSSRTSGGSYNEQFF. CDR3 DNA sequence: TGTGCCAGCAGCTCCCGGACTAGCGGAGGCTCCTACAATGAGCAGTTCTTC.

V gene TRBV5-1 combines with J gene TRBJ1-4; no definite D call. Germline V gives CDR1 SGHRS, CDR2 YFSETQ. The CDR3 is 14 amino acids. V dropped 0 bases and J dropped 8 bases, with 11 bases sitting between them. CDR3 nucleotide sequence: TGCGCCAGCAGCTTGGGGGCCCCTCGGGAAAAACTGTTTTTT. Its protein is CASSLGAPREKLFF.

The sample holds a few counts of this clone. The chain links TRBV18 to TRBJ1-5, with D possibly being TRBD1 (5 bases). In germline, CDR1 is KGHSH, CDR2 LQKENI. This CDR3 has 13 amino acids. Trimming took 3 bases from V and 7 from J, leaving 10 bases between them. CDR3 DNA: TGTGCCAGCTCACCTGGCGGGGACCAGCCCCAGCATTTT. The encoded protein is CASSPGGDQPQHF.

The V gene is TRBV7-2, the J gene TRBJ2-7; 7 bases line up with TRBD2. Looked up from germline, CDR1 is SGHTA and CDR2 is FQGNSA. This CDR3 comprises 15 residues. Trimming cost V 2 bases and J 2 bases; bases outside gene matches: 6. The chain's CDR3 is CASSLLGEGPYEQYF. The CDR3 nucleotides read TGTGCCAGCAGCTTACTGGGGGAGGGCCCCTACGAGCAGTACTTC.

The chain employs TRBV4-1 and TRBJ2-1, with a possible D match to TRBD2 (5 bases). The length of the CDR3 is 15 residues. Per the germline V gene, CDR1 is MGHRA and CDR2 is YSYEKL. V lost 0 bases to trimming and J lost 2 bases, with 8 bases between them. CDR3 loop: CASSQDGRAYNEQFF. Here the CDR3 DNA reads TGCGCCAGCAGCCAAGATGGGCGGGCCTACAATGAGCAGTTCTTC.

The chain combines TRBV7-2 with TRBJ2-1; maybe TRBD1 (5 bases). Per the germline V gene, CDR1 is SGHTA and CDR2 is FQGNSA. The CDR3 runs to 12 residues. The V end was cut by 5 bases, the J end by 6 bases, with 8 bases between. In DNA form, the CDR3 reads TGTGCCAGCAGCGTGGACACCAATGAGCAGTTCTTC. This encodes CASSVDTNEQFF.

V and J are TRBV4-2 and TRBJ1-1; possibly TRBD1 for D (5 bases). The length of the CDR3 is 14 residues. The germline V gene encodes CDR1 LGHNA and CDR2 YNFKEQ. V gave up 1 base and J gave up 0 bases, with 6 bases separating them. CDR3 protein: CASSQGGLNTEAFF. The CDR3 nucleotides are TGTGCCAGCAGCCAAGGGGGCCTGAACACTGAAGCTTTCTTT.

The chain uses TRBV11-2 and TRBJ1-2, with 9 nucleotides matching TRBD1. The V and J ends lost 5 bases and 7 bases, in that order; junction bases with no gene match: 5. Per germline, CDR1 SGHAT and CDR2 FQNNGV. This CDR3 comprises 13 residues. In nucleotides, the CDR3 is TGTGCCAGCAGCCCCGGGACAGGGATTGGCTACACCTTC. Residues: CASSPGTGIGYTF.